The present T cell receptor beta chain was sequenced within a study of blood T cell repertoires in COVID-19. Method: immunoSEQ multiplex PCR; TCRdb's copy keeps in-frame clones and lacks some. The sample lists around 150,000 clones, roughly 87% occurring once. The CDR3 extends over 18 amino acids. Trimming stripped 0 bases from V and 0 bases from J, with 17 bases between. Per the germline V gene, CDR1 is MGHRA and CDR2 is YSYEKL. The sequencing sample was made of peripheral blood. The sequence was obtained from a human donor in a cohort sampled during active COVID-19. The chain couples TRBV4-1 to TRBJ1-2; tentative D call: TRBD1 (6 bases). CDR3 residues: CASSQEWSGHRPNYGYTF. The CDR3 region has the DNA TGCGCCAGCAGCCAAGAATGGTCGGGACACCGACCTAACTATGGCTACACCTTC.